Given below is one TCR beta chain in context. Only in-frame clones appear in the TCRdb table, and some are missing; sequencing was by immunoSEQ multiplex PCR. The data hold some 250,000 clones, with around 87% observed a single time. The data belong to a study of blood T cell repertoires in COVID-19. The receptor's source is a woman between 25 and 40 years old who had recovered from COVID-19. Sequencing was performed on peripheral blood.

DNA for the CDR3: TGTGCCATCAGTCCGACAGGGGGCGCATCTGTCGGGACTGAAGCTTTCTTT. Protein product: CAISPTGGASVGTEAFF. The rearrangement links TRBV10-3 to TRBJ1-1; the match to TRBD1 covers 10 bases. Germline V CDR1 and CDR2: ENHRY, SYGVKD. With 5 bases clipped from V and 5 bases from J, the junction kept 14 bases outside the gene matches. This CDR3 has 17 residues.